What follows are 30 T cell receptor beta chains derived from one specimen sequenced in a study of long-term antiretroviral therapy in people with HIV. Survey-level immunoSEQ v3.0 assays were run. TCRdb's table, derived via immunoSEQ multiplex PCR, lists solely in-frame clones and lacks some. Found here are just over 20,000 clones, approximately 79% of them singletons; the top ten hold more than 9%. The sample consisted of unsorted PBMCs, taken 4.1 years after starting antiretroviral therapy. The receptors shown here come from a woman aged 40 to 50 with HIV.

This chain links TRBV2 with TRBJ2-1; D is undetermined. CDR3 size: 13 residues. Germline V gene data show CDR1 as SNHLY and CDR2 as FYNNEI. With 8 bases removed from V and 7 bases from J, the gap between germline ends came to 15 bases. CDR3 region: CASSRALWNEQFF. The CDR3 DNA reads TGTGCCAGCTCTAGGGCGCTTTGGAATGAGCAGTTCTTC.

For this clone: Relative to the germline gene, one junction end is altered; a read error may explain this. This chain connects TRBV6-1 to TRBJ2-6; D gene unclear. The CDR3 has 14 amino acids. Germline-derived CDR1 and CDR2 are MNHNS and SASEGT. CDR3 loop: CASCESGGANVLTF. The DNA for the CDR3 is TGTGCCAGCTGTGAGTCTGGGGGGGCCAACGTCCTGACTTTC.

The J gene is TRBJ1-1, the V gene TRBV9; a possible D gene is TRBD1 (5 bases). The CDR3 runs 14 residues. V lost 0 bases and J 1 base, leaving 7 bases between the germline ends. CDR1 is SGDLS, CDR2 YYNGEE, per germline. CDR3 loop: CASSVGGENTEAFF. Written as DNA, the CDR3 is TGTGCCAGCAGCGTAGGAGGGGAGAACACTGAAGCTTTCTTT.

V and J are TRBV4-3 and TRBJ2-1; D remains unclear. Between the trimmed V and J ends, which lost 3 bases and 6 bases, there was a span of 12 bases. The germline CDR1 and CDR2 sequences are LGHNA and YSLEER. CDR3 length: 14 amino acids. Written as DNA, the CDR3 is TGCGCCAGCAGCCATCATAACCCCTCCAATGAGCAGTTCTTC. This gives the protein CASSHHNPSNEQFF.

The chain carries TRBV5-1 and TRBJ2-7, with 16 bases matching TRBD2. The J segment lost 5 bases and the V segment lost 4 bases, leaving 6 bases of the junction unmatched. CDR1 SGHRS and CDR2 YFSETQ come from the germline V gene. This CDR3 is built from 16 residues. The CDR3: CASSQGLAGGPHEQYF. The CDR3 DNA reads as TGCGCCAGCAGCCAGGGACTAGCGGGAGGGCCCCACGAGCAGTACTTC.

The J gene is TRBJ2-7, the V gene TRBV6-5; D is undetermined. The CDR3 length is 12 residues. V was clipped by 8 bases and J by 3 bases, with 11 bases between them. Germline assignment: CDR1 MNHEY and CDR2 SVGAGI. CDR3 in amino acids: CASAQNNYEQYF. The CDR3 nucleotides read TGTGCCAGCGCCCAAAACAACTACGAGCAGTACTTC.

V gene TRBV7-7 combines with J gene TRBJ2-1, with D tentatively TRBD1 or TRBD2 (5 bases each). The germline V gene encodes CDR1 SSHAT and CDR2 FNYEAQ (reference sequence). The V gene lost 5 bases and the J gene lost 2 bases, with 13 bases spanning the gap. CDR3 size: 15 residues. CDR3: CASSIQLGAYNEQFF. In DNA, the CDR3 is TGTGCCAGCAGCATCCAACTGGGGGCCTACAATGAGCAGTTCTTC.

The V call is TRBV2, the J call TRBJ2-2; 8 nucleotides line up with TRBD1. This CDR3 is built from 15 residues. From germline, CDR1 is SNHLY and CDR2 FYNNEI. Trimming took 7 bases from V and 4 from J; bases not matched to a gene: 8. CDR3 loop: CASTVQGARTGELFF. Written as DNA, the CDR3 is TGTGCCAGCACCGTTCAGGGGGCTCGCACCGGGGAGCTGTTTTTT.

The chain recombines TRBV15 with TRBJ2-1; 8 bases line up with TRBD2. Germline lookup yields CDR1 LNHNV and CDR2 YYDKDF (reference sequence). With 3 bases clipped from V and 8 bases from J, the junction kept 9 bases outside the gene matches. The CDR3 has 15 amino acids. The CDR3 loop reads CATSSRGKTSDEQFF. In DNA, the CDR3 is TGTGCCACCAGCAGCCGGGGAAAGACTAGCGATGAGCAGTTCTTC.

This clone was seen only once. This chain joins TRBV4-1 and TRBJ1-1; tentatively, D is TRBD1 (6 bases). CDR1 MGHRA and CDR2 YSYEKL come from the germline V gene. Between the trimmed V and J ends, which lost 3 bases and 6 bases, there was a span of 17 bases. This CDR3 spans 15 amino acids. Written as DNA, the CDR3 is TGCGCCAGCAGCCAGGCCGGGGGGCGGGTCGCTGAAGCTTTCTTT. Translated: CASSQAGGRVAEAFF.

CDR3 coding DNA: TGTGCCAGCAGCTTAACCACCCTTCCGAGCTCCTACAATGAGCAGTTCTTC. This gives the protein CASSLTTLPSSYNEQFF. This rearrangement joins TRBV7-6 to TRBJ2-1, with D uncertain. The CDR3 has 17 amino acids. Germline lookup yields CDR1 SGHVS and CDR2 FNYEAQ. Trimming removed 2 bases from V and 0 bases from J, with 14 bases in between.

V and J are TRBV2 and TRBJ1-1; D remains unclear. The germline V and J ends were trimmed by 7 bases and 4 bases, with 13 bases remaining between them. The germline CDR1 and CDR2 sequences are SNHLY and FYNNEI. The CDR3 consists of 13 residues. The CDR3 coding sequence is TGTGCCAGCAACGCCCTTATAGGCACTGAAGCTTTCTTT. Its protein is CASNALIGTEAFF. Complete variable domain (other parts from reference TRBV2 and TRBJ1-1): EPEVTQTPSHQVTQMGQEVILRCVPISNHLYFYWYRQILGQKVEFLVSFYNNEISEKSEIFDDQFSVERPDGSNFTLKIRSTKLEDSAMYFCASNALIGTEAFFGQGTRLTVV.

J is TRBJ2-7 and V is TRBV18, with TRBD1 identical over 7 bases. Trimming cost V 3 bases and J 6 bases; bases outside gene matches: 8. There are 14 residues in the CDR3. CDR1 and CDR2 (germline): KGHSH, LQKENI. CDR3 DNA: TGTGCCAGCTCACCGTCAGGGGGAGTCTCCGAGCAGTACTTC. Protein: CASSPSGGVSEQYF.

The J gene is TRBJ2-5, the V gene TRBV6-6; TRBD2 is a possible D gene (5 bases). The closer fit of TRBJ2-7 to the DNA end suggests the J call may be wrong. From germline, CDR1 is MNHNY and CDR2 SVGAGI (reference sequence). This CDR3 has 14 amino acids. The CDR3 DNA sequence: TGTGCCAGCAGCCCCCGGACTCTACTGCCCGAGCAGTACTTC. It specifies CASSPRTLLPEQYF.

This clone was seen a few times. The CDR3 DNA sequence: TGTGCCAGCCTAGCCCGTGGGGGCGCGAATGAAAAACTGTTTTTT. It yields the protein CASLARGGANEKLFF. V is TRBV2 and J is TRBJ1-4, with D possibly matching TRBD1 (6 bases). This CDR3 has 15 amino acids. The ends were cut back, 8 bases at V and 5 bases at J, with 18 bases in the middle. Germline V gene lookup returns CDR1 SNHLY and CDR2 FYNNEI.

The rearrangement joins TRBV12-5 to TRBJ2-3; 8 bases are shared with TRBD2. The V segment lost 3 bases and the J segment 2 bases; nucleotides outside the gene matches: 13. Germline values: CDR1 LGHNT, CDR2 FRNRAP. There are 18 residues in the CDR3. The CDR3 spells CASGFSGTGGILTDTQYF. The CDR3 DNA is TGTGCTAGTGGTTTCTCCGGCACGGGAGGGATTCTCACAGATACGCAGTATTTT.

J is TRBJ1-2 and V is TRBV9; 7 nucleotides match TRBD1. The CDR3 covers 15 residues. V lost 0 bases and J lost 0; bases outside the gene matches: 2. Germline CDR1 reads SGDLS; CDR2 reads YYNGEE. This CDR3 reads CASSVGDSSNYGYTF. Here the CDR3 DNA reads TGTGCCAGCAGCGTAGGGGACAGTTCTAACTATGGCTACACCTTC.

The chain employs TRBV5-6 and TRBJ1-2, with 7 bases that match TRBD1. V gave up 6 bases and J gave up 4 bases; unmatched junction bases: 9. The CDR3 is made up of 14 amino acids. CDR1 is SGHDT, CDR2 YYEEEE, per germline. The CDR3 DNA follows: TGTGCCAGCATCCCGACAGGGAGTTCCTATGGCTACACCTTC. Amino acids: CASIPTGSSYGYTF.

The chain has TRBV7-8 and TRBJ2-5; 11 bases fit TRBD1. There are 14 residues in the CDR3. Germline lookup yields CDR1 SGHVS and CDR2 FQNEAQ. V gave up 5 bases and J gave up 5 bases; unmatched junction bases: 4. The CDR3: CASSRDRGKETQYF. CDR3 sequence (DNA): TGTGCCAGCAGCCGGGACAGGGGGAAGGAGACCCAGTACTTC.

This rearrangement joins TRBV12-5 to TRBJ2-7, with a possible D match to TRBD1 (6 bases). The V gene lost 2 bases and the J gene lost 2 bases, with 19 bases spanning the gap. Germline CDR1 is LGHNT and CDR2 is FRNRAP. The CDR3 length is 17 residues. CDR3 sequence (DNA): TGTGCTAGTGGTTTGATTCCCGGGACAAGGGGCCCCTACGAGCAGTACTTC. Its translation is CASGLIPGTRGPYEQYF.

The V gene is TRBV5-8, the J gene TRBJ2-3; TRBD1 agrees at 10 bases. Trimming removed 2 bases from V and 2 bases from J; junction bases left unmatched: 5. CDR3 size: 16 residues. Germline CDR1 is SGHTS and CDR2 is YDEGEE. CDR3 region: CASSFGTGALTDTQYF. In DNA form, the CDR3 reads TGTGCCAGCAGCTTTGGGACAGGGGCCCTCACAGATACGCAGTATTTT.

The gene calls are TRBV25-1 and TRBJ2-5; 13 nucleotides align to TRBD2. Germline V gene sequence: CDR1 MGHDK, CDR2 SYGVNS. With V trimmed by 7 bases and J by 5 bases, 7 bases remained unmatched. This CDR3 region has 15 residues. This CDR3 is CASIPTSGGRETQYF. CDR3 sequence (DNA): TGTGCCAGCATCCCGACTAGCGGGGGGCGGGAGACCCAGTACTTC.

This clone appeared once. J is TRBJ2-1 and V is TRBV25-1, with D possibly TRBD2 on 5 matching bases. The germline CDR1 and CDR2 sequences are MGHDK and SYGVNS. V shed 3 bases and J shed 4 bases, with 13 bases lying between them. The CDR3 spans 15 residues. CDR3 in amino acids: CASSDEQTTYNEQFF. The DNA for the CDR3 is TGTGCCAGCAGTGACGAACAGACTACTTACAATGAGCAGTTCTTC.

This chain joins TRBV6-6 and TRBJ1-5; D is uncertain. Germline CDR1 MNHNY, CDR2 SVGAGI (reference sequence). V was pared by 4 bases and J by 0 bases, with 4 bases between. This CDR3 is 13 amino acids long. The CDR3 sequence: CASSLASNQPQHF. DNA for the CDR3: TGTGCCAGCAGTTTAGCTAGCAATCAGCCCCAGCATTTT.

The rearrangement links TRBV7-9 to TRBJ2-3, with D tentatively TRBD2 (5 bases). The CDR3 is 15 residues long. Trimming took 2 bases from V and 5 from J, leaving 14 bases between them. The germline V gene encodes CDR1 SEHNR and CDR2 FQNEAQ (reference sequence). This CDR3 is CASSLRGFSLDTQYF. The CDR3 DNA is TGTGCCAGCAGCTTACGAGGGTTTAGTCTAGATACGCAGTATTTT.

The chain couples TRBV29-1 to TRBJ2-1; the match to TRBD2 covers 7 bases. Germline values: CDR1 SQVTM, CDR2 ANQGSEA. This CDR3 contains 15 residues. V shed 1 base and J 3 bases; nucleotides not matched to a gene: 6. CDR3 sequence reads: CSVEGSSGHYNEQFF. The CDR3 DNA follows: TGCAGCGTTGAAGGCTCTAGCGGACACTACAATGAGCAGTTCTTC.

The chain is built from TRBV13 and TRBJ1-2; no definite D call. The CDR3 consists of 14 residues. The V gene lost 5 bases and the J gene lost 2 bases, with 12 bases spanning the gap. CDR1 and CDR2 (germline): PRHDT, FYEKMQ (reference sequence). CDR3 sequence (DNA): TGTGCCAGCAGCGGAACAAGTAACAACTATGGCTACACCTTC. Translating it yields CASSGTSNNYGYTF.

The J gene is TRBJ2-5, the V gene TRBV11-3; TRBD1 or TRBD2 may be the D gene (7 bases each). Germline-derived CDR1 and CDR2 are SGHNT and YENEEA. This CDR3 has 16 residues. The V end lost 6 bases, the J end lost 4 bases, and 21 bases lay between the germline ends. The CDR3 reads CASSPSSGEGAETQYF. CDR3 nucleotides: TGTGCCAGCAGTCCTTCTAGCGGTGAGGGGGCAGAGACCCAGTACTTC. The entire variable domain, with the rest obtained from reference TRBV11-3 and TRBJ2-5, is as follows: EAGVVQSPRYKIIEKKQPVAFWCNPISGHNTLYWYLQNLGQGPELLIRYENEEAVDDSQLPKDRFSAERLKGVDSTLKIQPAELGDSAVYLCASSPSSGEGAETQYFGPGTRLLVL.

The rearrangement links TRBV7-2 to TRBJ1-2, with D perhaps matching TRBD1 (5 bases). This CDR3 region has 16 residues. CDR1 is SGHTA and CDR2 is FQGNSA in the germline V gene. V lost 1 base to trimming and J lost 8 bases, with 20 bases between them. The CDR3 nucleotides read TGTGCCAGCAGCTTAGTCAGGGACGTTAACTTGGGGGGCTACACCTTC. Protein: CASSLVRDVNLGGYTF. The full variable domain, completed using reference TRBV7-2 and TRBJ1-2, is GAGVSQSPSNKVTEKGKDVELRCDPISGHTALYWYRQSLGQGLEFLIYFQGNSAPDKSGLPSDRFSAERTGGSVSTLTIQRTQQEDSAVYLCASSLVRDVNLGGYTFGSGTRLTVV.

V and J are TRBV5-1 and TRBJ2-2, with D perhaps TRBD2 (6 bases). The CDR3 extends over 15 amino acids. V lost 2 bases, J lost 5 bases, and 13 bases lay in between. Germline CDR1 and CDR2: SGHRS and YFSETQ. The CDR3 bases are TGCGCCAGCAGCTTTACTAGCCCAGGGACCGGGGAGCTGTTTTTT. This encodes CASSFTSPGTGELFF.